This section outlines one TCR beta chain sequence together with its context. The antigen it recognizes is unknown. Base qualities are not at hand, and no much larger clone is one base apart. Its CDR3 holds 17 amino acids, cysteine through phenylalanine. The DNA shown is the 51-base CDR3, in frame from base 1. Trimming at the junction amounts to 4 bases on V and 1 base on J, and the germline ends lie 19 bases apart. Via the germline V gene, CDR1 is MGHRA and CDR2 YSYEKL. Library generation was performed with the immunoSEQ multiplex PCR assay. The multiplex PCR relied on a mix of 60 forward primers for TCR Vbeta segments and 13 reverse primers for TCR Jbeta segments. The CDR3 region of rearranged TCR beta genes was amplified from genomic DNA with a multiplex PCR assay. The amplified TCR beta libraries were sequenced on the Illumina HiSeq System as 87-base-pair reads. On the study's bioinformatics: In a later analysis, 77 million or so unique TCR beta chains were counted across the 650 to 750 repertoires, and around 10 million of these chains were shared by at least two donors. A nearest-neighbor algorithm error-corrected the raw reads and collapsed the reads into unique sequences, merging closely related sequences to remove PCR and sequencing errors. Alignment of CDR3 sequences to IMGT reference sequences was used to assign V, D and J gene segments. For a sequence to be retained, a match of at least six nucleotides was required to both a V gene segment and a J gene segment. Rearrangements were called productive when the CDR3 lacked stop codons and stayed in frame with V and J; all others were non-productive. CDR3 was defined by IMGT convention, running from the second conserved V-encoded cysteine to the conserved J-encoded phenylalanine. Sequences without an unambiguous match to a single V gene segment were excluded from the earlier analysis of several hundred of the donors. In an earlier analysis of 450 to 700 of the donors, V segments were called functional above 56.7% productive rearrangements and were called segregating when the between-donor standard deviation exceeded 5%. To diagnose cytomegalovirus status from the catalog of TCR beta chain sequences, a statistical classification framework was built. V and J gene assignment, in a later analysis, came from comparing TCR nucleotide sequences with IMGT/GENE-DB human TR gene sequences. Using the TCRdist pipeline, a later analysis assigned CDR3 sequences along with most-parsimonious VDJ recombination scenarios. A later analysis defined each TCR beta chain by its CDR3 amino acid sequence plus V-gene family, and excluded reads lacking a unique V-gene family. As a way to deal with suspected cross-contamination and a sequencing artifact, a later analysis dropped over 550 nucleotide sequences that were highly shared and had low generation probability. In a later analysis, a clonal expansion index was calculated for each public chain from normalized within-repertoire ranks of inferred template counts. In a later analysis, generation probabilities were computed using a VDJ recombination model fitted to out-of-frame rearrangements, and the results were checked against IGoR. Hypergeometric tests were used in a later analysis to score TCR-TCR, TCR-HLA and TCR-CMV co-occurrence, with a repertoire-size bias correction applied to the TCR pairs. To estimate false discovery rates, a later analysis permuted the HLA or CMV assignments 20 times. In a later analysis, co-occurring TCRs were grouped using DBSCAN, with TCRdist sequence similarity added in when clustering inside HLA-allele-positive subsets. For co-occurrence clustering, repertoires with fewer than 30,000 or more than 120,000 public chains were excluded, along with roughly 5 repertoires with anomalous nucleotide sharing. The table comes from immuneACCESS by way of TCRdb, which keeps in-frame sequences with V and J called. Part of the clones is missing from these tables; in studies checked, under half for an unresolved V gene and the rest for unknown reasons. V and J calls and clone size are copied from that table; D and trimming were computed from the DNA. The sample table lists some 180,000 clones, less than 80% of them with a count of one. Clones ranked in the top ten supply around 1.6% of the sample.

The sample originates from a study of cytomegalovirus exposure and HLA in healthy donors (dated by TCRdb to between 2016 and 2019). In the study overall: In an earlier analysis of under 600 of the donors, 276 Gb of sequence data and 100 million or so unique TCR beta sequences from approximately 180 million T cells were reported. About 300 gigabases of sequencing data and 78 million or so unique TCR sequences were included in an early release covering roughly 600 HLA-typed donors. Among the approximately 400 genotyped donors, under 90% belonged to the genetic ancestry cluster associated with self-reported Caucasian donors. The study aimed to test whether signatures of past pathogen exposure could be identified by cataloging public T cell receptors. Using immunosequencing, the study profiled T cell repertoires from about 620 subjects and related those repertoires to cytomegalovirus serostatus. A separate validation cohort of over a hundred different subjects was used in addition to the 666-subject first cohort. The study combined high-throughput TCR immunosequencing, statistical association of individual TCRs with disease status, and machine learning to predict cytomegalovirus infection status. In a later analysis, previously published TCR beta repertoires from several hundred donors were re-analyzed and high-resolution HLA genotyping was added so that TCR occurrence patterns could be studied. Rather than using new phenotypic data, the later analysis identified candidate immune exposures from TCR beta sequences and from how often those sequences occurred across donors. In an earlier analysis of roughly 540 of the donors, high-throughput TCR beta sequencing was used to judge whether each TCR beta V gene segment behaved as functional or pseudogenic. Donor age, sex, ethnicity and CMV serostatus were compiled alongside the repertoire data. In a later genetic analysis, genome-wide SNP genotypes for about 55% of the roughly 700 donors were used, and that subset was treated as a discovery cohort. Every repertoire in the discovery cohort had been generated on one and the same sequencing platform. HLA typing included class I and class II loci at four-digit resolution. The number of typed donors differed by locus: about 629-630 for A, B, C, DRB1 and DQB1; some 500 for DQA1; fewer than 610 for DPA1; and about 450 for DPB1. Roughly 5 DR-DQ haplotypes were treated as single units for association and clustering because of strong linkage in the cohort. On average, roughly 250,000 unique TCR beta nucleotide sequences were sequenced per donor among fewer than 500 genotyped donors of the cohort, with roughly a sixth of those sequences being non-productive. The research as a whole found: In an earlier analysis of 587 of the donors, most TCR beta V segments were observed in productive rearrangements about 90% or about 30% of the time, broadly matching IMGT annotations. The classifier was reported to diagnose cytomegalovirus status with high specificity and sensitivity in both the original and validation cohorts. Strong co-occurrence of HLA alleles, especially DR and DQ, made assigning TCR associations to individual alleles difficult. Correlated functional status among segregating V segments might be attributable to linkage disequilibrium, but an unknown experimental factor could not be ruled out. In a later genetic analysis, a missense DCLRE1C variant was associated with V-gene and J-gene trimming of TCR beta chains, and the association was replicated in an independent cohort. Sequencing depth was assumed to be roughly uniform across donors in the presence/absence analyses, though that assumption may not hold. The authors suggested that the approach could potentially be generalized to other disease states and immunological phenotypes. The sequencing pipeline was judged likely to have produced a cluster of highly shared sequence variants as a technical artifact. HLA typing was unavailable for some donors at each locus, so association tests used only the typed subset. Across donors, most TCR sequences were observed very rarely, whereas some public TCRs were present in many individuals. A further reported finding was that TCR beta sequences accurately predicted the HLA-A and HLA-B alleles for most subjects in the first cohort. In the study, some 160 TCR beta chains were listed as associated with cytomegalovirus. The only immune exposure information available for the cohort was CMV serostatus. At a false discovery rate of 0.05, a later analysis linked around 15,000 TCR beta sequences to specific HLA alleles. A later analysis reported that several top co-occurrence clusters appeared linked to parvovirus B19, influenza, CMV and Epstein-Barr virus. This cohort had only TCR beta chains sequenced, and the lack of alpha or paired-chain data limited which features could be detected. The 87-base-pair reads could not distinguish some IMGT-functional V segments, including TRBV6-2 and TRBV6-3, so those segments were excluded. According to a later analysis, most CMV-associated TCR beta chains appeared to be HLA-restricted, and the HLA associations seemed to be driven largely by CMV exposure. The earlier analysis of approximately 560 of the donors excluded around 17 rarely observed V segments, including chromosome 9 orphons, because counts were too low. Compared with the roughly 710-donor mean, donors in an Asian-associated ancestry cluster had fewer N-insertions in productive TCRs, according to a later genetic analysis. According to a later analysis, TCR association rates differed among HLA loci, with DRB1 alleles showing the most associated TCRs and HLA-C alleles showing the fewest. Three of the identified cytomegalovirus-associated TCR beta chains were confirmed in vitro to be specific for cytomegalovirus antigens. In a later analysis, HLA-associated TCR beta chains showed more clonal expansion and lower generation probabilities than non-associated chains that were equally common.

The cohort comprised 550 to 700 healthy bone marrow donors. At the time of sampling, every cohort member was nominally healthy, though immune exposures that went unrecorded were likely present. The donor tested CMV seronegative, placing the donor among the 352 seronegative members of the cohort. Every donor gave a peripheral blood sample, and the peripheral blood mononuclear cells from that sample were used for TCR beta sequencing. Genomic DNA extraction from the blood cell samples was performed with the Qiagen DNeasy Blood Extraction Kit. This chain joins TRBV4-1 to TRBJ1-2; the D gene identity is not certain. Sequenced input: PBMCs. This TCR derives from a man younger than 35 in good health and CMV-seronegative. This receptor carries the CDR3 CASSPTDTGSVNYGYTF. The DNA reads as follows: TGCGCCAGCAGCCCGACGGATACGGGATCCGTTAACTATGGCTACACCTTC.